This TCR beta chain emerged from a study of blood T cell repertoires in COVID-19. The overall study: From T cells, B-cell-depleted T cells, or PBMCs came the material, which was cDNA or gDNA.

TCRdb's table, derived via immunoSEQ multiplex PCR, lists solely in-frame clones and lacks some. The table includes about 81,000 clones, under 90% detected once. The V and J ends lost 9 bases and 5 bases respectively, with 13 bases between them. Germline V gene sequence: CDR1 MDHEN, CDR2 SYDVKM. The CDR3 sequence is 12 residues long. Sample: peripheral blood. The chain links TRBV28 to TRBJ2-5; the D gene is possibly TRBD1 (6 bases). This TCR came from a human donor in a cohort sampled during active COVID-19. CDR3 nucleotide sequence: TGTGCCAGTCAGGGGTCATTGGAGACCCAGTACTTC. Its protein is CASQGSLETQYF.